Presented here are 7 T cell receptor beta chains from one specimen sequenced in a study of blood T cell repertoires in COVID-19. Generated by immunoSEQ multiplex PCR, the TCRdb table keeps only in-frame clones and is missing some. The sample lists a few hundred thousand clones, roughly 85% occurring once. Input material: peripheral blood. Source of these receptors: a human donor in a cohort sampled during active COVID-19.

This clone was found once. V usage is TRBV14 and J usage is TRBJ1-4; D is unclear. The CDR3 has 15 residues. CDR1 is SGHDN and CDR2 is FVKESK in the germline V gene. Deletions cut 4 bases from V and 8 bases from J, with 17 bases between. CDR3: CASSPTSEVGEKLFF. The CDR3 bases are TGTGCCAGCAGCCCGACGTCGGAGGTGGGGGAAAAACTGTTTTTT.

This rearrangement joins TRBV21-1 to TRBJ2-7; the listed D gene, TRBD1, was not tested against the DNA. TRBV21-1 is a pseudogene segment. This CDR3 contains 17 residues. Here the CDR3 DNA reads TGTGCCAGCAGCCCCCGAAAGGTGAGGGGGTTGGTGGCCGAGCAGTACTTC. It encodes CASSPRKVRGLVAEQYF.

The V and J genes are TRBV3-1 (or the pseudogene TRBV3-2) and TRBJ2-1; a possible D gene is TRBD2 (5 bases). This CDR3 has 13 residues. From germline, CDR1 is LGHDT and CDR2 YNNKEL (reference sequence). V was cut by 6 bases and J by 4 bases, with 10 bases left in between. The CDR3 DNA sequence: TGTGCCAGCAGGGCTCGAGGGTACAATGAGCAGTTCTTC. Residues: CASRARGYNEQFF.

The genes are TRBV2 and TRBJ2-6; possibly TRBD2 for D (5 bases). There are 14 residues in the CDR3. Between the trimmed V and J ends, which lost 11 bases and 1 base, there was a span of 12 bases. Germline V gene data show CDR1 as SNHLY and CDR2 as FYNNEI. DNA of the CDR3: TGTGCCCTTGTCTGGAGGTCTGGGGCCAACGTCCTGACTTTC. As protein: CALVWRSGANVLTF.

The chain joins TRBV3-1 (or the pseudogene TRBV3-2) to TRBJ1-5; TRBD1 agrees at 8 bases. V lost 1 base, J lost 6 bases, and 5 bases stayed unmatched. Germline CDR1 and CDR2: LGHDT and YNNKEL (reference sequence). This CDR3 comprises 15 residues. In DNA, the CDR3 is TGTGCCAGCAGCCAAGGTGGACAGGGAGGTCAGCCCCAGCATTTT. It encodes CASSQGGQGGQPQHF.

The chain recombines TRBV12-3 or TRBV12-4 with TRBJ1-2; D may be TRBD1 (5 bases). This CDR3 comprises 13 residues. Trimming removed 3 bases at V and 7 bases at J, with 12 bases between. CDR3 sequence: CASSFIRDGGYTF. The CDR3 DNA reads as TGTGCCAGCAGTTTCATCAGGGATGGTGGCTACACCTTC.

The chain employs TRBV25-1 and TRBJ2-3; 8 bases are a match to TRBD2. The CDR3 is 16 residues long. Looked up from germline, CDR1 is MGHDK and CDR2 is SYGVNS. With V trimmed by 4 bases and J by 3 bases, 9 bases remained unmatched. CDR3 region: CASSVTGGLVTDTQYF. Written as DNA, the CDR3 is TGTGCCAGCAGTGTAACGGGGGGGCTAGTGACAGATACGCAGTATTTT. Combining the CDR3 with reference TRBV25-1 and TRBJ2-3 gives the whole variable domain EADIYQTPRYLVIGTGKKITLECSQTMGHDKMYWYQQDPGMELHLIHYSYGVNSTEKGDLSSESTVSRIRTEHFPLTLESARPSHTSQYLCASSVTGGLVTDTQYFGPGTRLTVL.